This T cell receptor beta chain was identified during a study of CD8+CD57+ T cells in acquired aplastic anemia. Study in general: Sorted cells (CD4+ and CD8+) yielded DNA amounts that averaged approximately 3.2 ug.

The V and J ends lost 2 bases and 0 bases, in that order; junction bases with no gene match: 4. The germline gives CDR1 MGHRA, CDR2 YSYEKL. The CDR3 loop spans 17 amino acids. General study points: Between patients and controls, some 31 CD8+ CDR3 sequences were found in common. CD8+ Simpson's diversity in patients was not significantly different from that in controls.

This clonotype was seen at least ten times. Its antigen is not known. The TCR beta profiling, which covered VDJ combination and CDR3 sequence, was carried out using genomic DNA as the template. MiXCR, run by TCRdb on the reads, gives a single entry per CDR3 protein. The data hold more than 150,000 distinct CDR3 sequences, with over 60% observed a single time. The sample comprised sorted CD4+, CD8+, or CD8+CD57+ T cells (not recorded which) from PBMCs. The rearrangement uses TRBV4-1 and TRBJ2-7; 13 bases agree with TRBD2. The sequence came from a human donor with severe aplastic anemia or a healthy control (not recorded which). The CDR3 reads CASSQMGLAGSSYEQYF. The CDR3 DNA reads TGCGCCAGCAGCCAAATGGGACTAGCGGGGAGCTCCTACGAGCAGTACTTC.